Included here is one T cell receptor (beta chain) sequence, with context. It was with unique molecular identifiers that the TCRbeta library was prepared. Each CDR3 protein gets one entry after TCRdb re-called the PCR reads with MiXCR. The sample yields around 680,000 distinct CDR3 sequences, around a sixth seen once. The record originates from a study of T-cell reconstitution after alpha-beta-depleted transplantation in children. Germline CDR1 is MNHEY and CDR2 is SMNVEV (reference sequence). The CDR3 runs to 15 residues. The V end was cut by 0 bases, the J end by 7 bases, with 13 bases between. This specimen was PBMCs from the stem cell graft donor, taken from the stem cell graft. V is TRBV27 and J is TRBJ2-1; D possibly corresponds to TRBD2 (7 bases). This receptor was taken from a human donor who donated a stem cell graft to a child with acute myeloid leukemia. The CDR3 sequence is CASSLSRGGGNEQFF. Here the CDR3 DNA reads TGTGCCAGCAGTTTATCGAGGGGGGGCGGGAATGAGCAGTTCTTC.